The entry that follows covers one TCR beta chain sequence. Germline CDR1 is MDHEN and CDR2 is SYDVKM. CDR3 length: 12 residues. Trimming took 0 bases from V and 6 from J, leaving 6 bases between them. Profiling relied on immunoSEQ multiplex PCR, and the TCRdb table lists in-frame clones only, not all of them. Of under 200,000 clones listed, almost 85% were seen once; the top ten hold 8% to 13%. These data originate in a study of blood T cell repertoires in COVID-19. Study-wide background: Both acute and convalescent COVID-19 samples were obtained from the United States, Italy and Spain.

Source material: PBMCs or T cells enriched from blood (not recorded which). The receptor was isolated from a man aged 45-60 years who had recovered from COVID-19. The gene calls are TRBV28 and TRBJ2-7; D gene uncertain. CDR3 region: CASSLWESEQYF. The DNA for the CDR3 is TGTGCCAGCAGTTTATGGGAGTCCGAGCAGTACTTC.